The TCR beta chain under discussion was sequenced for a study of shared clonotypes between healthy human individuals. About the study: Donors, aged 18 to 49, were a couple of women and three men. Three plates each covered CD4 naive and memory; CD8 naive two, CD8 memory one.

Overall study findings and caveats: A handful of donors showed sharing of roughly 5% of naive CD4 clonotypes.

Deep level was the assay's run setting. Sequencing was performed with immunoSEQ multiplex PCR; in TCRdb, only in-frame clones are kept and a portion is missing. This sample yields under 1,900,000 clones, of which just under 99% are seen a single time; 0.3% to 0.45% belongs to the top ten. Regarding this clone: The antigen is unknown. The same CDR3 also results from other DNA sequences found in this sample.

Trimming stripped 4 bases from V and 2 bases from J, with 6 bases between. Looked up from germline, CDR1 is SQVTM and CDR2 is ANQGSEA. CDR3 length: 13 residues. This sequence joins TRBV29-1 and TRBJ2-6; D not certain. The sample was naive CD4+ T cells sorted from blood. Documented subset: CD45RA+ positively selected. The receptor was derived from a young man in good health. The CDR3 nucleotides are TGCAGCGTTGCTGGGGCTGGGGCCAACGTCCTGACTTTC. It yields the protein CSVAGAGANVLTF.